The 26 T cell receptor beta chains given below trace back to one sample, sequenced in a study of blood T cells in healthy people across ages. The authors ran a second PCR of 7 to 11 cycles using a sample-barcoded 5' primer and a J-beta primer mix. MiXCR, run by TCRdb on the 5' RACE reads, gives a single entry per CDR3 protein. The sample shows 650,000 to 950,000 distinct CDR3 sequences, approximately 48% of them seen only once. The specimen was blood. The source of these receptors is a man aged 60-69 years in good health.

J is TRBJ2-1 and V is TRBV14; possibly TRBD1 or TRBD2 for D (5 bases each). In germline, CDR1 is SGHDN, CDR2 FVKESK. The CDR3 consists of 13 residues. The V and J ends lost 5 bases and 7 bases respectively, with 12 bases between them. The CDR3 is CASSEGLKNEQFF. The DNA of the CDR3 is TGTGCCAGCAGCGAGGGGCTCAAGAATGAGCAGTTCTTC.

Worth noting for this clonotype: The germline gene is not matched at one end of the junction; a read error may be the cause. V gene TRBV3-1 combines with J gene TRBJ2-3; D not resolved. The CDR3 contains 11 residues. Germline CDR1 is LGHDT and CDR2 is YNNKEL (reference sequence). The CDR3 DNA is TGTGCCAGCAGTACCCCAGATACGCGGTATTTT. Protein product: CASSTPDTRYF.

CDR3 sequence: CASRDPAYEQYF. The CDR3 DNA follows: TGCGCCAGCCGGGACCCTGCCTACGAGCAGTACTTC. V is TRBV10-2 and J is TRBJ2-7; either TRBD1 or TRBD2 may fit D (5 bases each). Deletions cut 8 bases from V and 2 bases from J, with 10 bases between. The length of the CDR3 is 12 residues. The germline gives CDR1 WSHSY, CDR2 SAAADI.

This clonotype was counted between two and nine times. The rearrangement uses TRBV6-6 and TRBJ1-2; TRBD1 is a possible D gene (5 bases). Trimming cost V 0 bases and J 3 bases, with 8 bases left between them. The CDR3 loop spans 14 amino acids. Germline CDR1 is MNHNY and CDR2 is SVGAGI (reference sequence). The CDR3 DNA reads TGTGCCAGCAGTTACTCGGACAAGGACTATGGCTACACCTTC. This encodes CASSYSDKDYGYTF.

The chain links TRBV20-1 to TRBJ1-2; D is perhaps TRBD1 (6 bases). Trimming removed 6 bases from V and 7 bases from J, with 18 bases in between. The CDR3 runs 13 residues. Germline lookup yields CDR1 DFQATT and CDR2 SNEGSKA (reference sequence). CDR3 in amino acids: CSAAGGRGGGYTF. DNA of the CDR3: TGCAGTGCCGCGGGGGGGCGCGGGGGTGGCTACACCTTC.

This clonotype was found a few times. This sequence joins TRBV6-5 and TRBJ1-4; 7 bases are shared with TRBD1. This CDR3 region has 13 residues. The J segment lost 8 bases and the V segment lost 6 bases, leaving 6 bases of the junction unmatched. Germline values: CDR1 MNHEY, CDR2 SVGAGI. The DNA for the CDR3 is TGTGCCAGCAGAACAGGGGTGAGGGAAAAACTGTTTTTT. Its protein is CASRTGVREKLFF.

This clonotype has more than one count but fewer than ten. The chain recombines TRBV7-3 with TRBJ2-1; 7 bases align to TRBD1. Per the germline V gene, CDR1 is SGHTA and CDR2 is FQGTGA. The J segment lost 5 bases and the V segment lost 0 bases, leaving 10 bases of the junction unmatched. The CDR3 is 17 amino acids. This chain's CDR3 is CASSLTTRGHQDNEQFF. For the CDR3, the DNA is TGTGCCAGCAGCTTAACCACGAGGGGGCATCAAGACAATGAGCAGTTCTTC.

The chain uses TRBV6-2 or TRBV6-3 and TRBJ1-1, with D possibly TRBD1 on 5 matching bases. Trimming pared 4 bases from V and 0 bases from J, leaving 12 bases between. CDR3 length equals 15 residues. Germline-derived CDR1 and CDR2 are MNHEY and SVGEGT. The CDR3 nucleotides are TGTGCCAGCAGTTTGGGGCATCCATTGAACACTGAAGCTTTCTTT. Its translation: CASSLGHPLNTEAFF.

This clonotype was detected only a few times. The chain combines TRBV12-3 or TRBV12-4 with TRBJ2-5; TRBD1 aligns across 7 bases. The closer fit of TRBJ2-7 to the DNA end suggests the J call may be wrong. CDR3 size: 13 residues. The CDR3 nucleotides read TGTGCCAGCAGTCAATTGGGACAGTACGAGCAGTACTTC. This encodes CASSQLGQYEQYF.

This clonotype was counted a few times. This chain links TRBV7-2 with TRBJ1-2, with no clear D. The germline V and J ends were trimmed by 2 bases and 10 bases, with 8 bases remaining between them. CDR3 length: 11 residues. The V gene's germline CDR1 is SGHTA and CDR2 FQGNSA. Here the CDR3 DNA reads TGTGCCAGCAGCTTACGACGGGACTACACCTTC. This translates into CASSLRRDYTF.

The CDR3 sequence: CSVRTSGYNEQFF. CDR3 DNA sequence: TGCAGTGTACGGACTAGCGGGTACAATGAGCAGTTCTTC. This sequence joins TRBV20-1 and TRBJ2-1; 11 nucleotides match TRBD2. V dropped 7 bases and J dropped 4; count of bases not matched to a gene: 3. This CDR3 spans 13 amino acids. Germline CDR1 is DFQATT and CDR2 is SNEGSKA (reference sequence).

The V call is TRBV5-1, the J call TRBJ2-1; D gene ambiguous. The CDR3 covers 14 residues. CDR1 SGHRS and CDR2 YFSETQ come from the germline V gene. Trimming took off 3 bases at V and 2 bases at J, with 9 bases between the two ends. CDR3: CASSYAETYNEQFF. CDR3 in DNA: TGCGCCAGCAGCTATGCCGAAACCTACAATGAGCAGTTCTTC.

This clonotype occurred a few times. J is TRBJ1-2 and V is TRBV7-9; 8 nucleotides align to TRBD1. The CDR3 contains 15 residues. Germline V gene data show CDR1 as SEHNR and CDR2 as FQNEAQ (reference sequence). V dropped 5 bases and J dropped 2; count of bases not matched to a gene: 7. CDR3 protein: CASSADRGSNYGYTF. The DNA for the CDR3 is TGTGCCAGCAGCGCAGACAGGGGATCAAACTATGGCTACACCTTC.

This clonotype was counted a few times. The chain employs TRBV4-3 and TRBJ2-7; unclear D gene. This CDR3 comprises 14 residues. CDR1 LGHNA and CDR2 YSLEER come from the germline V gene. V lost 0 bases to trimming and J lost 6 bases, with 12 bases between them. CDR3 in DNA: TGCGCCAGCAGCCAAGAAGGTCTGCTCGGCGAGCAGTACTTC. Translating it yields CASSQEGLLGEQYF.

At least ten counts were recorded for this clonotype. The J gene is TRBJ2-1, the V gene TRBV29-1, with 7 bases fitting TRBD1. Per germline, CDR1 SQVTM and CDR2 ANQGSEA. The CDR3 totals 14 residues. The V gene end was trimmed by 3 bases and the J gene end by 9 bases; junction bases not matched to a gene: 11. In nucleotides, the CDR3 is TGCAGCGTTGAGAAGGGGGCGGGCGATGGTGAGCAGTTCTTC. This translates into CSVEKGAGDGEQFF.

The chain employs TRBV28 and TRBJ2-7, with TRBD2 matching over 8 bases. CDR1 and CDR2 from the germline V gene are MDHEN and SYDVKM. After removal of 7 bases from V and 1 base from J, the junction contained 6 bases not matched to a gene. The CDR3 extends over 14 amino acids. CDR3 nucleotides: TGTGCCAGCATCCGGGCGGGGGGTTCCTACGAGCAGTACTTC. Its protein product is CASIRAGGSYEQYF.

V is TRBV7-8 and J is TRBJ2-1; D is undetermined. V gave up 5 bases and J gave up 0 bases, with 14 bases separating them. The germline CDR1 and CDR2 sequences are SGHVS and FQNEAQ. The CDR3 runs to 16 residues. CDR3 residues: CASSTQPYLSYNEQFF. The CDR3 DNA is TGTGCCAGCAGCACCCAACCATACCTCTCCTACAATGAGCAGTTCTTC.

This clonotype was counted a few times. The CDR3, as DNA: TGTGCCAGCAGCTCGGGACAGCTAAATTCCTACGAGCAGTACTTC. It encodes CASSSGQLNSYEQYF. This rearrangement joins TRBV7-9 to TRBJ2-7, with 7 bases identical to TRBD1. With 4 bases clipped from V and 1 base from J, the junction kept 7 bases outside the gene matches. Germline V gene lookup returns CDR1 SEHNR and CDR2 FQNEAQ (reference sequence). CDR3 length equals 15 residues.

This clonotype has only a few counts. The genes are TRBV6-6 and TRBJ2-7, with D maybe TRBD1 (6 bases). The germline CDR1 and CDR2 sequences are MNHNY and SVGAGI (reference sequence). V lost 6 bases and J lost 7, with 22 bases in between. The CDR3 covers 15 residues. Here the CDR3 DNA reads TGTGCCAGCAGCACTTCCACAGGGAGAGTGAGGGAGCAGTACTTC. This encodes CASSTSTGRVREQYF.

This clonotype was detected a few times. The genes are TRBV3-1 and TRBJ2-1; D is perhaps TRBD2 (7 bases). This CDR3 has 17 residues. CDR1 is LGHDT, CDR2 YNNKEL, per germline (reference sequence). V lost 0 bases and J 0 bases, leaving 12 bases between the germline ends. The CDR3 loop is CASSQDLGGASYNEQFF. CDR3 bases: TGTGCCAGCAGCCAAGATTTGGGGGGGGCCTCCTACAATGAGCAGTTCTTC.

This clonotype has just a few counts. This rearrangement joins TRBV12-3 or TRBV12-4 to TRBJ1-2; D unclear. V lost 0 bases to trimming and J lost 7 bases, with 3 bases between them. CDR3 length: 11 residues. The CDR3 DNA reads TGTGCCAGCAGTTTAGCGGCTGGCTACACCTTC. This encodes CASSLAAGYTF.

This clonotype has a single count. One end of the junction fails to match germline, which may point to a read error. Here the CDR3 DNA reads TGTGCCGGCAGTGAAGCGGGAAGGTTCTACAATGAGCAGTTCTTC. It is translated as CAGSEAGRFYNEQFF. The rearrangement uses TRBV6-1 and TRBJ2-1; 7 bases are shared with TRBD2. The CDR3 covers 15 residues. In germline, CDR1 is MNHNS, CDR2 SASEGT.

This chain joins TRBV10-3 and TRBJ2-1; 8 bases fit TRBD2. The V gene end was trimmed by 0 bases and the J gene end by 0 bases; junction bases not matched to a gene: 13. Germline V gene data show CDR1 as ENHRY and CDR2 as SYGVKD. The CDR3 totals 20 residues. The CDR3 coding sequence is TGTGCCATCAGTGAGTCTATCCAGCGGGGGACCATCAGCTCCTACAATGAGCAGTTCTTC. It yields the protein CAISESIQRGTISSYNEQFF.

V gene TRBV9 combines with J gene TRBJ2-3; D is ambiguous. The germline gives CDR1 SGDLS, CDR2 YYNGEE. This CDR3 spans 17 amino acids. The ends were cut back, 0 bases at V and 0 bases at J, with 14 bases in the middle. This CDR3 reads CASSVARTGASTDTQYF. The CDR3 DNA reads as TGTGCCAGCAGCGTAGCTCGTACTGGTGCTAGCACAGATACGCAGTATTTT.

This sequence joins TRBV5-4 and TRBJ1-2; D perhaps matches TRBD1 (5 bases). The germline CDR1 and CDR2 sequences are SGHNT and YYREEE (reference sequence). CDR3 length equals 14 residues. V gave up 3 bases and J gave up 1 base, with 10 bases separating them. CDR3 in amino acids: CASSYGTVNYGYTF. CDR3 nucleotides: TGTGCCAGCAGCTACGGGACGGTTAACTATGGCTACACCTTC.

The chain uses TRBV12-3 or TRBV12-4 and TRBJ2-7, with no clear D. Trimming took off 7 bases at V and 5 bases at J, with 18 bases between the two ends. There are 14 residues in the CDR3. CDR3 residues: CASTFRTVVDEQYF. CDR3 DNA sequence: TGTGCCAGCACTTTTAGGACCGTCGTGGACGAGCAGTACTTC.